This TCR beta chain was sequenced for a study of response to subunit inactivated influenza vaccine. TCRdb fed the RT-PCR reads into MiXCR, producing one record per CDR3 protein. The data contain 150,000 to 200,000 distinct CDR3 sequences, approximately 11% of them singletons. With V trimmed by 4 bases and J by 4 bases, 12 bases remained unmatched. Germline-derived CDR1 and CDR2 are SGHRS and YFSETQ. There are 17 residues in the CDR3. The sequenced sample was non-naive T cells sorted from PBMCs, obtained 45 days after vaccination. The chain combines TRBV5-1 with TRBJ1-4, with 8 bases identical to TRBD1. This sequence originates from a man in his fifties or sixties who received an inactivated influenza vaccine. The CDR3 loop is CASSHEPTGGYNEKLFF. The DNA of the CDR3 is TGCGCCAGCAGCCACGAACCAACAGGGGGATATAATGAAAAACTGTTTTTT.